The following is a T cell receptor (beta chain) sequence with its context. What it recognizes is unknown. The sample belongs to a study of T cell responses to AZD1222 COVID-19 vaccine. Produced via immunoSEQ multiplex PCR; TCRdb's table is partial and in-frame only. The sample lists some 130,000 clones; 80% to 95% were seen once. The study, taken as a whole, reports: The study found vaccine-associated CD4 TCRs spanning spike, dominant at 160-218 and 743-854. The donor group comprised mostly white British people and more females; the analysis possibly underestimated clonal diversity. Unmutated variant regions are reportedly the target of nearly half of TCRs that are spike-specific.

V lost 9 bases and J lost 4; bases outside the gene matches: 6. The V gene's germline CDR1 is SNHLY and CDR2 FYNNEI. CDR3 length: 15 residues. The TCR was taken from an adult in good health. The chain links TRBV2 to TRBJ2-1; TRBD2 aligns across 13 bases. This specimen was peripheral blood, taken on day 0 of AZD1222 vaccination. CDR3 residues: CARGLAGRSYNEQFF. Written as DNA, the CDR3 is TGTGCCAGGGGACTAGCGGGACGATCATACAATGAGCAGTTCTTC.